Sequencing of this T cell receptor beta chain was carried out in a study of Ad26.COV2.S vaccination and SARS-CoV-2 variants. Many counts were recorded for this clone. Its antigen is as yet unknown. General observations from the study: Substantial breadth in spike-specific CD8+ and CD4+ T cell responses was reportedly seen after vaccination. Vaccine and placebo recipients had comparable breadth of non-spike TCRs. Measures of TCR breadth and depth may have fallen short of total T cell responses.

Assay: immunoSEQ multiplex PCR; the TCRdb copy retains only in-frame clones and omits some. Here the sample spans 120,000 to 150,000 clones, 75% to 90% being singletons. This CDR3 has 14 residues. CDR1 and CDR2 from the germline V gene are MNHNS and SASEGT. Trimming took off 1 base at V and 7 bases at J, with 10 bases between the two ends. The sequenced sample was peripheral blood, obtained after recovery from COVID-19. This clonotype was obtained from a human donor who had recovered from COVID-19. This chain connects TRBV6-1 to TRBJ1-4; D call uncertain. The DNA of the CDR3 is TGTGCCAGCAGTGAAGTGTACGGGAGTGAAAAACTGTTTTTT. As protein: CASSEVYGSEKLFF.